This TCR beta chain appears in the sequencing data of a study of OX40 agonist ivuxolimab in advanced cancers. Overall study context: Enrollees could have had prior anti-PD-1, anti-PD-L1 or anti-CTLA-4 therapy, which under 50% had received. Study findings and constraints: Both CD4+ and CD8+ T cell populations in blood had undergone clonal expansion by week 6 at 0.1 to 3.0 mg/kg. Partial responders at 0.1-3.0 mg/kg showed near-lowest clonal expansion.

Exclusion of a patient followed from autoimmune disease history or systemic immunosuppression. The CDR3 is 11 residues long. Germline-derived CDR1 and CDR2 are GTSNPN and SVGIG (reference sequence). V lost 0 bases, J lost 8 bases, and 4 bases lay in between. Repertoires were generated with immunoSEQ multiplex PCR, while TCRdb's copy carries only in-frame clones and drops some. This sample yields around 91,000 clones, of which about 91% are seen a single time; roughly 0.19% belongs to the top ten. With regard to this clone: Its antigen is undetermined.

The specimen was CD4+ or CD8+ T cells sorted from blood, collected in a trial of the OX40 agonist ivuxolimab. The rearrangement joins TRBV30 to TRBJ1-4, with unresolved D. This clonotype originated in an adult with an advanced solid tumor such as melanoma, head and neck, liver or kidney cancer. This CDR3 is CAWSVPEKLFF. CDR3 bases: TGTGCCTGGAGTGTACCGGAAAAACTGTTTTTT. Full variable domain (remainder filled in from reference TRBV30 and TRBJ1-4): SQTIHQWPATLVQPVGSPLSLECTVEGTSNPNLYWYRQAAGRGLQLLFYSVGIGQISSEVPQNLSASRPQDRQFILSSKKLLLSDSGFYLCAWSVPEKLFFGSGTQLSVL.